This is a list of T cell receptor beta chains from one sample in a study of shared clonotypes between healthy human individuals. The method was immunoSEQ multiplex PCR; TCRdb's version includes in-frame clones alone and lacks a portion of them. This table holds some 380,000 clones, 95% to 97% found once. The sequenced sample consisted of memory CD8+ T cells sorted from blood. The origin of the receptors is a man aged 30 to 39 in good health. The conserved cysteine and the conserved F or W are not part of the CDR3 here. Fields, in order: V gene, J gene, CDR3 protein.

>TRBV7-2|TRBJ2-5
ASSLGEGGWETQY
>TRBV28|TRBJ2-7
ASSLCPGTGNPYEQY
>TRBV6-5|TRBJ1-2
ASSPAITGINGYT
>TRBV7-9|TRBJ2-5
ASSFRLQETQY
>TRBV6-1|TRBJ2-7
ASSEVLQGYYEQY
>TRBV28|TRBJ1-3
ASSYRGIGETIY
>TRBV6-1|TRBJ2-7
ASSWDRGSYEQY
>TRBV9|TRBJ2-2
ASSVLENTGELF
>TRBV28|TRBJ1-1
ASSLPHSQDMLNTEAF
>TRBV7-9|TRBJ1-1
ASSLGSRGEGF
>TRBV2|TRBJ1-2
ASSVADKLDGYT
>TRBV28|TRBJ1-5
ASSLSPGQLGSNQPQH
>TRBV11-3|TRBJ2-1
ASSWGRGYNEQF
>TRBV28|TRBJ2-6
ASSPGTAGANVLT
>TRBV6-1|TRBJ2-5
ASSELAGGPETQY
>TRBV6-1|TRBJ2-7
ASNQRRSYEQY
>TRBV28|TRBJ2-7
ASSNQLQAPMEQY
>TRBV5-6|TRBJ2-4
ASSLKHNYLAKNIQY
>TRBV6-5|TRBJ2-2
ASSFGPGYTGELF
>TRBV27|TRBJ2-1
ASSLLYRGPYNEQF
>TRBV10-2|TRBJ2-7
ASRGISTYEQY
>TRBV30|TRBJ1-1
AWKVGNTEAF
>TRBV5-4|TRBJ2-1
ASSSASGRNNEQF
>TRBV7-3|TRBJ2-7
ASSLTPGRSTYEQY
>TRBV19|TRBJ1-5
ASSIDSGVGSNQPQH
>TRBV6-1|TRBJ2-5
ASSETGEDWETQY
>TRBV6-5|TRBJ1-4
ASSYSGTGGEKLF
>TRBV28|TRBJ1-5
ASRTGQPQH
>TRBV19|TRBJ2-7
ASSIRETGAYEQY
>TRBV19|TRBJ1-5
ASSIPSGNQPQH
>TRBV10-3|TRBJ2-2
AISESRTSRFGGELF
>TRBV28|TRBJ1-1
ASSFAGGTEAF
>TRBV14|TRBJ2-3
ASSQGAISDTQY
>TRBV28|TRBJ2-2
ASSPPPGELF
>TRBV9|TRBJ2-7
ASSVATGYEQY
>TRBV29-1|TRBJ1-1
SVLQPGHLNTEAF
>TRBV10-1|TRBJ2-2
ASGLAENTGELF
>TRBV6-1|TRBJ2-5
ASSEYWGETQY
>TRBV19|TRBJ2-7
ASSRLAGDTYEQY
>TRBV5-1|TRBJ2-1
ASSLTLGVGSYNEQF
>TRBV18|TRBJ2-5
ASSDRFTGETQY
>TRBV7-9|TRBJ2-7
ASSLDGPLGNSYEQY
>TRBV29-1|TRBJ1-4
SAVSSDEKLF
>TRBV5-4|TRBJ1-1
ASSFGGNTEAF
>TRBV7-9|TRBJ2-7
ASSFGTSGRRYEQY
>TRBV7-8|TRBJ2-3
ASSSSRRIDTQY
>TRBV9|TRBJ1-2
ASSVARGENYGYT
>TRBV2|TRBJ2-1
ASSGALAGGPSEQF
>TRBV9|TRBJ1-1
ASSLWGQGNTEAF
>TRBV7-9|TRBJ2-1
ASSLTAGDNEQF
>TRBV5-1|TRBJ1-6
ASSPDSNSPLH
>TRBV19|TRBJ2-2
ASSILARTGELF
>TRBV7-2|TRBJ2-7
ASSEYYPSYEQY
>TRBV6-6|TRBJ2-4
ASRLTSGMIHIQY
>TRBV6-6|TRBJ1-3
ASIAGNTIY
>TRBV4-2|TRBJ2-7
ASSQGVPNSEQY
>TRBV7-6|TRBJ2-7
ASSLGPAAGGPYEQY
>TRBV10-3|TRBJ2-3
AISDRVRTGRASTDTQY
>TRBV28|TRBJ1-2
ASSLQYGYT